This is a list of T cell receptor beta chains from one sample in a study of PD-1 blockade in classical Hodgkin lymphoma. Assay used: immunoSEQ multiplex PCR; TCRdb lists only in-frame clones, some missing. The table lists more than 140,000 clones, 78% of them singletons, with 7.5% to 9.5% in the top ten. The sample in question was peripheral blood mononuclear cells (PBMCs), obtained before the second cycle of nivolumab. Receptor source: a human donor with classical Hodgkin lymphoma. Each CDR3 is given without its conserved first and last residue.

TRBV13	TRBJ1-2	ASSTTTRGLKGVNYGYT
TRBV10-3	TRBJ2-1	AISPSGTDGYNEQF
TRBV6-6	TRBJ1-1	ASSSDKNTEAF
TRBV28	TRBJ2-7	ASSLRSEQY
TRBV5-6	TRBJ1-6	ASSFRGGVYNSPLH
TRBV19	TRBJ1-1	ASSIDLENTEAF
TRBV7-9	TRBJ2-3	ASSHLPGHSSTDTQY
TRBV27	TRBJ2-1	ASSPADRGLYNEQF
TRBV2	TRBJ2-1	ASSGDRGGYNEQF
TRBV6-1	TRBJ1-5	ASSGMGIGQPQH
TRBV7-6	TRBJ2-5	ASSLNLWQETQY
TRBV25-1	TRBJ2-2	ASARLAGGPTGELF
TRBV11-3	TRBJ2-1	ASSLSTGSYNEQF
TRBV10-3	TRBJ2-1	AISEGSRQGFNEQF
TRBV19	TRBJ2-2	ASSVLAANTGELF
TRBV2	TRBJ2-7	ASSEAGARGAHEQY
TRBV6-6	TRBJ1-5	ASSYSRGSNQPQH
TRBV7-6	TRBJ2-2	ASSLALGQGNTGELF
TRBV5-5	TRBJ1-1	ASSLASRNTEAF
TRBV10-3	TRBJ2-5	AISERTGGSGETQY
TRBV5-3	TRBJ2-5	ARSLEGIAGGRDQETQY
TRBV6-6	TRBJ1-3	ASSYGGVGGNTIY
TRBV19	TRBJ1-1	ASRGQHNTEAF
TRBV10-3	TRBJ1-1	AISEPTGGGTEAF
TRBV2	TRBJ2-2	ASRMGGGELF
TRBV28	TRBJ2-1	ASSFRLAGVFNEQF
TRBV5-6	TRBJ1-1	ASSLAVGRESTEAF
TRBV10-3	TRBJ2-7	AIRPGGGGGYEQY
TRBV19	TRBJ2-7	ASSITGTYEQY
TRBV2	TRBJ2-6	ASSEGGRSTGANVLT
TRBV19	TRBJ2-7	ASSWRSSYEQY
TRBV11-1	TRBJ1-1	ASSLGPLDAF
TRBV28	TRBJ1-1	ASSLYLGNTEAF
TRBV2	TRBJ2-7	ASKRDANYEQY
TRBV6-1	TRBJ2-7	ASRLTSGSEQY
TRBV7-2	TRBJ1-5	ASSSPGQGRDQPQH
TRBV12-5	TRBJ2-5	ASGLAGTGRGETQY
TRBV10-3	TRBJ2-7	ASSGTSGVYEQY
TRBV6-1	TRBJ2-1	ASSEWGLAGRNNEQF
TRBV5-1	TRBJ1-4	ASSLFATNEKLF
TRBV29-1	TRBJ2-7	GGGPYEQY
TRBV6-5	TRBJ2-7	ASNLRGQGVGEQY
TRBV9	TRBJ2-5	ASSPTSGGKTQY
TRBV18	TRBJ2-7	ASSPPMATGSWEQY
TRBV5-1	TRBJ2-7	ASSAGVSGSYEQY
TRBV29-1	TRBJ2-2	SVEEGWTGELF